One and the same sample provided the 28 T cell receptor beta chains below, sequenced in a study of T cell responses to AZD1222 COVID-19 vaccine. Produced via immunoSEQ multiplex PCR; TCRdb's table is partial and in-frame only. The sample comprises about 110,000 clones, roughly 88% of which are singletons, and less than 9.5% rests with the top ten. Sequenced material: peripheral blood, taken 28 days after the second AZD1222 dose. Receptor source: an adult who received the AZD1222 COVID-19 vaccine.

The V call is TRBV28, the J call TRBJ2-3, with 7 bases that match TRBD1. Germline CDR1 reads MDHEN; CDR2 reads SYDVKM. The CDR3 is made up of 17 amino acids. V lost 2 bases, J lost 6 bases, and 14 bases stayed unmatched. CDR3 residues: CASSLPPTGQAWDTQYF. Written as DNA, the CDR3 is TGTGCCAGCAGTTTACCCCCGACAGGGCAGGCGTGGGATACGCAGTATTTT.

The V and J genes are TRBV7-9 and TRBJ1-1; D is unresolved. Deletions cut 3 bases from V and 4 bases from J, with 3 bases between. Germline values: CDR1 SEHNR, CDR2 FQNEAQ (reference sequence). CDR3 length: 11 amino acids. DNA of the CDR3: TGTGCCAGCAGCTTCTCCACTGAAGCTTTCTTT. Encoded protein: CASSFSTEAFF.

The chain employs TRBV5-1 and TRBJ2-6; tentatively, D is TRBD1 (6 bases). This CDR3 has 17 residues. Germline CDR1 SGHRS, CDR2 YFSETQ. Trimming left V 5 bases short and J 1 base short, with 16 bases between. CDR3 amino acids: CASSPLDSLSGANVLTF. The CDR3 coding sequence is TGCGCCAGCAGTCCCTTGGACAGTCTATCTGGGGCCAACGTCCTGACTTTC.

The rearrangement uses TRBV15 and TRBJ1-5; 9 nucleotides align to TRBD1. Per the germline V gene, CDR1 is LNHNV and CDR2 is YYDKDF (reference sequence). The CDR3 runs 16 residues. After removal of 1 base from V and 3 bases from J, the junction contained 4 bases not matched to a gene. The CDR3 coding sequence is TGTGCCACCAGCAGAGCAGGGACAGGGAACAATCAGCCCCAGCATTTT. Amino acids: CATSRAGTGNNQPQHF.

This chain uses TRBV19 with TRBJ1-5, with a tentative D call TRBD1 (6 bases). The CDR3 is 15 residues long. Trimming removed 7 bases at V and 6 bases at J, with 19 bases between. The germline V gene has CDR1 LNHDA and CDR2 SQIVND (reference sequence). The CDR3 bases are TGTGCCAGTAATACAGGGAATTCGGTGAGTCAGCCCCAGCATTTT. Its protein product is CASNTGNSVSQPQHF.

This chain links TRBV11-3 with TRBJ2-2; the D gene could be TRBD1 or TRBD2 (6 bases each). The V end lost 5 bases, the J end lost 2 bases, and 15 bases lay between the germline ends. The CDR3 length is 16 residues. The germline CDR1 and CDR2 sequences are SGHNT and YENEEA. The CDR3 DNA sequence: TGTGCCAGCAGCCCAGGGGCGGGGACCAACACCGGGGAGCTGTTTTTT. This sequence encodes CASSPGAGTNTGELFF.

This chain uses TRBV3-1 (or the pseudogene TRBV3-2) with TRBJ1-2, with 7 bases matching TRBD1. The V and J ends lost 3 bases and 7 bases, in that order; junction bases with no gene match: 5. The CDR3 extends over 13 amino acids. CDR1 is LGHDT, CDR2 YNNKEL, per germline (reference sequence). The CDR3 loop reads CASSQGTDGGYTF. The CDR3 DNA follows: TGTGCCAGCAGCCAGGGGACAGATGGTGGCTACACCTTC.

The chain has TRBV12-3 or TRBV12-4 and TRBJ1-5, with 7 bases identical to TRBD1. This CDR3 contains 13 residues. Germline trimming cut 8 bases from V and 5 bases from J; bases unmatched to any gene: 6. The CDR3 DNA reads as TGTGCCAGCGTATCCCAGGGGGATCAGCCCCAGCATTTT. Translating it yields CASVSQGDQPQHF.

This clone showed up just a few times. The chain recombines TRBV15 with TRBJ2-7; TRBD1 matches 7 bases. The CDR3 is 15 residues long. CDR1 is LNHNV, CDR2 YYDKDF, per germline (reference sequence). V lost 5 bases to trimming and J lost 9 bases; unmatched junction nucleotides: 16. The CDR3 region has the DNA TGTGCCACCAGCCCGGGCCGGGACAGAGATCCATTGCAGTACTTC. Residues: CATSPGRDRDPLQYF.

The chain has TRBV6-5 and TRBJ1-1; D may be TRBD1 (6 bases). CDR1 and CDR2 (germline): MNHEY, SVGAGI. The CDR3 sequence is 16 residues long. V lost 2 bases to trimming and J lost 1 base, with 14 bases between them. CDR3 protein: CASSYGRGLGNTEAFF. The CDR3 bases are TGTGCCAGCAGTTACGGTCGGGGGCTGGGGAACACTGAAGCTTTCTTT.

V and J are TRBV7-2 and TRBJ1-1; D not certain. Germline V CDR1 and CDR2: SGHTA, FQGNSA. CDR3 length: 14 amino acids. Trimming removed 1 base at V and 4 bases at J, with 10 bases between. CDR3 DNA sequence: TGTGCCAGCAGCTTAGAGTCGGTTCCCACTGAAGCTTTCTTT. It codes for CASSLESVPTEAFF.

This sequence joins TRBV24-1 and TRBJ2-2, with D perhaps matching TRBD2 (5 bases). The germline V gene encodes CDR1 KGHDR and CDR2 SFDVKD. The CDR3 is 16 amino acids. V lost 2 bases and J lost 6, with 15 bases in between. CDR3 coding DNA: TGTGCCACCAGTGATTCCCGGAGAGGAGGTCCCGGGGAGCTGTTTTTT. It yields the protein CATSDSRRGGPGELFF.

CDR3 sequence (DNA): TGTGCCAGCAGCGGGGGGCGGGCCAGGGGAGATACGCAGTATTTT. It specifies CASSGGRARGDTQYF. This chain joins TRBV13 and TRBJ2-3; D assignment may be TRBD1 or TRBD2 (6 bases each). Trimming removed 5 bases at V and 5 bases at J, with 17 bases between. The CDR3 runs to 15 residues. Germline CDR1 PRHDT, CDR2 FYEKMQ (reference sequence). The whole variable domain, filled in from reference TRBV13 and TRBJ2-3, reads AAGVIQSPRHLIKEKRETATLKCYPIPRHDTVYWYQQGPGQDPQFLISFYEKMQSDKGSIPDRFSAQQFSDYHSELNMSSLELGDSALYFCASSGGRARGDTQYFGPGTRLTVL.

J is TRBJ2-7 and V is TRBV5-1; TRBD1 aligns across 7 bases. This CDR3 is 14 amino acids long. CDR1 is SGHRS, CDR2 YFSETQ, per germline. V gave up 2 bases and J gave up 2 bases; unmatched junction bases: 4. The CDR3 protein is CASSLGQDAYEQYF. Written as DNA, the CDR3 is TGCGCCAGCAGCTTAGGACAGGATGCCTACGAGCAGTACTTC.

This chain links TRBV2 with TRBJ2-1; D might be TRBD2 (6 bases). Trimming shortened V by 2 bases and J by 7 bases, and 15 bases separated the two germline ends. CDR1 is SNHLY, CDR2 FYNNEI, per germline. This CDR3 comprises 15 residues. The CDR3 region is CASSETPSGLNEQFF. The CDR3 DNA follows: TGTGCCAGCAGTGAAACTCCCAGCGGACTAAATGAGCAGTTCTTC.

The chain links TRBV6-5 to TRBJ2-1, with D possibly matching TRBD2 (5 bases). The germline V gene encodes CDR1 MNHEY and CDR2 SVGAGI. The CDR3 covers 13 residues. V lost 7 bases to trimming and J lost 5 bases, with 12 bases between them. The CDR3 DNA follows: TGTGCCAGCAACTCTTGGGAGCACAATGAGCAGTTCTTC. This gives the protein CASNSWEHNEQFF.

The chain carries TRBV7-6 and TRBJ1-4; possibly TRBD1 for D (5 bases). CDR1 is SGHVS, CDR2 FNYEAQ, per germline. Trimming took off 7 bases at V and 0 bases at J, with 21 bases between the two ends. CDR3 length: 18 amino acids. CDR3 sequence reads: CASTQVMGQGATNEKLFF. CDR3 nucleotide sequence: TGTGCCAGCACCCAAGTTATGGGGCAGGGTGCAACTAATGAAAAACTGTTTTTT.

The genes are TRBV19 and TRBJ2-1; D perhaps matches TRBD2 (6 bases). Germline CDR1 and CDR2: LNHDA and SQIVND (reference sequence). This CDR3 has 15 amino acids. With 6 bases removed from V and 6 bases from J, the gap between germline ends came to 18 bases. This CDR3 is CASSTFGGNGNEQFF. CDR3 DNA sequence: TGTGCCAGTAGCACCTTCGGAGGGAATGGCAATGAGCAGTTCTTC.

The chain combines TRBV19 with TRBJ1-4; tentatively, D is TRBD1 (6 bases). Per germline, CDR1 LNHDA and CDR2 SQIVND (reference sequence). This CDR3 is built from 16 residues. Trimming stripped 7 bases from V and 4 bases from J, with 19 bases between. As DNA, the CDR3 is TGTGCCAGTAACGGTGGGGGACAAGGGTTTAATGAAAAACTGTTTTTT. Translated: CASNGGGQGFNEKLFF.

The chain employs TRBV7-3 and TRBJ2-3; 9 bases fit TRBD2. Looked up from germline, CDR1 is SGHTA and CDR2 is FQGTGA. This CDR3 has 15 amino acids. The V segment lost 5 bases and the J segment 1 base; nucleotides outside the gene matches: 4. The CDR3 nucleotides are TGTGCCAGCAGCCCACTAGCGGGTGGCACAGATACGCAGTATTTT. This gives the protein CASSPLAGGTDTQYF.

The chain recombines TRBV2 with TRBJ1-5; D remains unclear. V lost 1 base, J lost 2 bases, and 15 bases lay in between. Looked up from germline, CDR1 is SNHLY and CDR2 is FYNNEI. This CDR3 has 17 amino acids. Written as DNA, the CDR3 is TGTGCCAGCAGTGAAGTTCTACCGCGGGGTGGCAATCAGCCCCAGCATTTT. It codes for CASSEVLPRGGNQPQHF.

The chain's CDR3 is CASSVGGELFF. CDR3 nucleotide sequence: TGTGCCAGCAGTGTGGGCGGGGAGCTGTTTTTT. The rearrangement uses TRBV7-2 and TRBJ2-2; D is ambiguous. CDR3 length: 11 amino acids. Germline CDR1 reads SGHTA; CDR2 reads FQGNSA. Trimming stripped 6 bases from V and 7 bases from J, with 6 bases between. Full variable domain (rest looked up from reference TRBV7-2 and TRBJ2-2): GAGVSQSPSNKVTEKGKDVELRCDPISGHTALYWYRQSLGQGLEFLIYFQGNSAPDKSGLPSDRFSAERTGGSVSTLTIQRTQQEDSAVYLCASSVGGELFFGEGSRLTVL.

The chain combines TRBV9 with TRBJ1-1, with 7 nucleotides matching TRBD1. Germline lookup yields CDR1 SGDLS and CDR2 YYNGEE. CDR3 size: 15 residues. With V trimmed by 4 bases and J by 4 bases, 10 bases remained unmatched. The CDR3 is CASSQGGAPGTEAFF. The CDR3 coding sequence is TGTGCCAGCAGCCAGGGGGGGGCCCCGGGCACTGAAGCTTTCTTT.

The chain is built from TRBV3-1 (or the pseudogene TRBV3-2) and TRBJ2-7, with 12 bases matching TRBD2. The J segment lost 6 bases and the V segment lost 3 bases, leaving 12 bases of the junction unmatched. CDR3 size: 17 residues. Germline CDR1 reads LGHDT; CDR2 reads YNNKEL (reference sequence). In DNA, the CDR3 is TGTGCCAGCAGCCACTCCGCTAGCGGGGGGGCCGGTCGCGAGCAGTACTTC. It is translated as CASSHSASGGAGREQYF.

The genes are TRBV7-9 and TRBJ1-6, with 7 bases matching TRBD1. The J segment lost 6 bases and the V segment lost 5 bases, leaving 7 bases of the junction unmatched. Germline CDR1 SEHNR, CDR2 FQNEAQ (reference sequence). The CDR3 has 15 residues. CDR3 sequence reads: CASSQRQGGNSPLHF. Written as DNA, the CDR3 is TGTGCCAGCAGCCAAAGACAGGGAGGTAATTCACCCCTCCACTTT.

This clone turned up a few times. The V and J genes are TRBV27 and TRBJ1-1, with TRBD1 identical over 7 bases. The CDR3 length is 14 residues. The germline gives CDR1 MNHEY, CDR2 SMNVEV (reference sequence). The V and J ends lost 5 bases and 6 bases, in that order; junction bases with no gene match: 9. CDR3: CASSPRGRGPEAFF. CDR3 DNA: TGTGCCAGCAGTCCCCGGGGGAGGGGGCCTGAAGCTTTCTTT.

V is TRBV2 and J is TRBJ2-1; a possible D gene is TRBD2 (5 bases). Germline-derived CDR1 and CDR2 are SNHLY and FYNNEI. The length of the CDR3 is 14 residues. Trimming removed 4 bases at V and 3 bases at J, with 10 bases between. The CDR3 DNA follows: TGTGCCAGCAGTGGTAGCGACTACTACAATGAGCAGTTCTTC. Translation gives CASSGSDYYNEQFF. Using reference TRBV2 and TRBJ2-1 for the parts outside the CDR3, the full variable domain is EPEVTQTPSHQVTQMGQEVILRCVPISNHLYFYWYRQILGQKVEFLVSFYNNEISEKSEIFDDQFSVERPDGSNFTLKIRSTKLEDSAMYFCASSGSDYYNEQFFGPGTRLTVL.

The chain has TRBV27 and TRBJ2-4; D possibly matches TRBD1 or TRBD2 (6 bases each). The V gene's germline CDR1 is MNHEY and CDR2 SMNVEV (reference sequence). This CDR3 region has 15 residues. V was cut by 5 bases and J by 4 bases, with 15 bases left in between. The CDR3 protein is CASSTTRGGKNIQYF. In DNA, the CDR3 is TGTGCCAGCAGTACGACCCGAGGGGGGAAAAACATTCAGTACTTC.